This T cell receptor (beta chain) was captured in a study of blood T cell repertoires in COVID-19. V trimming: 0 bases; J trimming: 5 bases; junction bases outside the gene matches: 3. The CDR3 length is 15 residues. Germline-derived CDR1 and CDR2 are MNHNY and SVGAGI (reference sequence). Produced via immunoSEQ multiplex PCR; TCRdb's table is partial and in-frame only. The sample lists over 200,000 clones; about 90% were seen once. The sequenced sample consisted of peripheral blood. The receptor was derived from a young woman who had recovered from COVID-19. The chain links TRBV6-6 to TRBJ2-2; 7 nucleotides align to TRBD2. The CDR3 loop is CASSYSGGRTGELFF. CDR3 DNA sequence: TGTGCCAGCAGTTACTCGGGGGGGAGGACCGGGGAGCTGTTTTTT.